This T cell receptor (beta chain) was found in a study of beta chain features in type 1 diabetes. Study findings and constraints: Short templates might get an advantage during PCR, and this would be equal in patients and controls. There was a moderate but significant shortening of TCRB CDR3s in all four CD4+ subsets of Type 1 diabetes patients.

On this clone itself: What it binds is unknown.

Trimming cost V 11 bases and J 2 bases, with 12 bases left between them. The CDR3 spans 13 residues. Germline lookup yields CDR1 MNHEY and CDR2 SVGAGI. Via the markers CD45RO/CCR7/CD25/CD127/CD95/CD27, stem cell-like memory, regulatory, central memory and naive CD4+ cells were sorted. Expressed TCRB transcripts were sequenced, since all the RNA that had been isolated was reverse transcribed. Sequenced by immunoSEQ multiplex PCR; TCRdb stores in-frame clones only, minus some. The data contain about 150,000 clones, approximately 10% of them singletons. The chain uses TRBV6-5 and TRBJ2-2; D not certain. This receptor was obtained from a woman aged 25-40 years with type 1 diabetes. The sequenced sample consisted of central memory CD4+ T cells from blood. This CDR3 reads CAGAESNTGELFF. The CDR3 nucleotides are TGTGCCGGAGCAGAATCTAACACCGGGGAGCTGTTTTTT.